The subject of this entry is one TCR beta chain. Its cognate antigen is unknown. The data originate from a study of siplizumab effects on memory and regulatory T cells. Whole-study findings and limits: The alloresponse seemed to draw substantially on naive T cells, which appeared more diverse than memory cells. Siplizumab caused a significant drop in alloreactive sequences traceable to unstimulated CD4+ memory cells.

Per sample, the assay covered 10^5 or so TCR templates. Sequencing used immunoSEQ multiplex PCR; TCRdb keeps in-frame clones, though not all of them. The table lists about 91,000 clones, roughly 95% of them singletons, with 0.031% in the top ten. In a few donor pairs, unstimulated naive, memory, effector memory and TEMRA subsets were sequenced. CDR3 length: 11 residues. The V and J ends lost 7 bases and 6 bases respectively, with 8 bases between them. Germline V gene sequence: CDR1 SNHLY, CDR2 FYNNEI. Sequencing used naive CD4+ T cells sorted from blood. The chain employs TRBV2 and TRBJ2-3; no clear D gene. The receptor was derived from a human donor in good health. CDR3 nucleotide sequence: TGTGCCAGCATGACCTGGGATACGCAGTATTTT. It encodes CASMTWDTQYF.